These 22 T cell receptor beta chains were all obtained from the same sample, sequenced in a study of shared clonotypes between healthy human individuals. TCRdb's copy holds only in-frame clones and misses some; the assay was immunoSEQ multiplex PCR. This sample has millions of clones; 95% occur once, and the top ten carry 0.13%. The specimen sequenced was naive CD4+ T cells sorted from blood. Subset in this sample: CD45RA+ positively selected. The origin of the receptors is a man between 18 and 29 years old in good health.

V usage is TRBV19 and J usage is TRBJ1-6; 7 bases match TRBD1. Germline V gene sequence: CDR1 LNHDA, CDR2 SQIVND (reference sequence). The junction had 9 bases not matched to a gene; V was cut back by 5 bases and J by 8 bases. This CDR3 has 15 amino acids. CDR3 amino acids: CASSFNRGRDSPLHF. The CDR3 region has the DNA TGTGCCAGTAGTTTCAACAGGGGTCGGGATTCACCCCTCCACTTT.

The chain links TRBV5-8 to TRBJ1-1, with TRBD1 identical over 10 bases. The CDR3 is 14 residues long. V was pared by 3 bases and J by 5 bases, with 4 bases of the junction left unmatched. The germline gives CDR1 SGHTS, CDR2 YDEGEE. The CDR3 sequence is CASSSGQGGTEAFF. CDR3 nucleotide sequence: TGTGCCAGCAGCTCCGGACAGGGGGGGACTGAAGCTTTCTTT. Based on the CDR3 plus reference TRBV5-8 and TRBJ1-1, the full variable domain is EAGVTQSPTHLIKTRGQQATLRCSPISGHTSVYWYQQALGLGLQFLLWYDEGEERNRGNFPPRFSGRQFPNYSSELNVNALELEDSALYLCASSSGQGGTEAFFGQGTRLTVV.

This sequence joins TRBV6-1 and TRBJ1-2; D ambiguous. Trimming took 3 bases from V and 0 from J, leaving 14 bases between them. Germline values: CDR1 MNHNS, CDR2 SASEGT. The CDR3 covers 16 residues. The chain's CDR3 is CASSEMASLSNYGYTF. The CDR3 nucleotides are TGTGCCAGCAGTGAGATGGCCTCCCTTTCTAACTATGGCTACACCTTC.

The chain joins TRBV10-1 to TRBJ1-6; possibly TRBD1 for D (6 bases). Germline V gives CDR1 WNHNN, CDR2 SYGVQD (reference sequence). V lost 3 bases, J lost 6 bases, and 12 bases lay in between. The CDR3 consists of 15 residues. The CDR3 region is CASSEGGRTNSPLHF. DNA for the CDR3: TGCGCCAGCAGTGAAGGGGGACGGACTAATTCACCCCTCCACTTT.

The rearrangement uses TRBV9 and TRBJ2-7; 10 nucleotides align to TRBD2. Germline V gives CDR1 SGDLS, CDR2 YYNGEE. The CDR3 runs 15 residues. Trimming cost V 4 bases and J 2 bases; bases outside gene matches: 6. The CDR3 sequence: CASSQNSGGTYEQYF. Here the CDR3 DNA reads TGTGCCAGCAGCCAAAATAGCGGGGGGACCTACGAGCAGTACTTC. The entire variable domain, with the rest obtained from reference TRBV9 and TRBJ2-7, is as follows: DSGVTQTPKHLITATGQRVTLRCSPRSGDLSVYWYQQSLDQGLQFLIQYYNGEERAKGNILERFSAQQFPDLHSELNLSSLELGDSALYFCASSQNSGGTYEQYFGPGTRLTVT.

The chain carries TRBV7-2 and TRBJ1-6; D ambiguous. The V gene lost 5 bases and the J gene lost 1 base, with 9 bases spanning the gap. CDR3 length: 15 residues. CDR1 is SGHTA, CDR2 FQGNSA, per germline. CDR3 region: CASSPEGSYNSPLHF. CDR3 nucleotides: TGTGCCAGCAGCCCCGAGGGTTCCTATAATTCACCCCTCCACTTT.

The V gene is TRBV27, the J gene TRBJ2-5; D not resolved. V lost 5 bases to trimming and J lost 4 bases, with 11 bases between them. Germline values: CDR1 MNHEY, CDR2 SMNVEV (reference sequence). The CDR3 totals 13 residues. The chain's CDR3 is CASSPRTGETQYF. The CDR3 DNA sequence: TGTGCCAGCAGTCCCCGCACTGGAGAGACCCAGTACTTC.

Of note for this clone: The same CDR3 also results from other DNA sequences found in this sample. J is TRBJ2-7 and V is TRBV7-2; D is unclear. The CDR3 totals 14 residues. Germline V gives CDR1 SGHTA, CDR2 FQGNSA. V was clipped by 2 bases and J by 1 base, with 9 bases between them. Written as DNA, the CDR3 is TGTGCCAGCAGCTTATCCGGCGGATCCTACGAGCAGTACTTC. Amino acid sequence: CASSLSGGSYEQYF.

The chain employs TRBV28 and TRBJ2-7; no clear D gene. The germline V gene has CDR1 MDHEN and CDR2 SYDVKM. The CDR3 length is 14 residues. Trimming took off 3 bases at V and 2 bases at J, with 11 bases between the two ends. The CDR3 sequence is CASSLPGSTYEQYF. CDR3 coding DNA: TGTGCCAGCAGTTTGCCCGGGTCTACCTACGAGCAGTACTTC.

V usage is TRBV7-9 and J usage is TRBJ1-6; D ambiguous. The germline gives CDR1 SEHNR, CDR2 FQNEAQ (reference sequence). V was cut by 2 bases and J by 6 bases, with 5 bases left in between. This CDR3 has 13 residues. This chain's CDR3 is CASSLSVNSPLHF. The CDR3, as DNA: TGTGCCAGCAGCTTATCAGTTAATTCACCCCTCCACTTT.

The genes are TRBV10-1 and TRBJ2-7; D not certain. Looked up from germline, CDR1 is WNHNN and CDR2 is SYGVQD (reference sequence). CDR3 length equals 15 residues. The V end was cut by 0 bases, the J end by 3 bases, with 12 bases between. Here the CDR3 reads CASSESGRVGYEQYF. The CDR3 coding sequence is TGCGCCAGCAGTGAGTCAGGACGGGTAGGCTACGAGCAGTACTTC.

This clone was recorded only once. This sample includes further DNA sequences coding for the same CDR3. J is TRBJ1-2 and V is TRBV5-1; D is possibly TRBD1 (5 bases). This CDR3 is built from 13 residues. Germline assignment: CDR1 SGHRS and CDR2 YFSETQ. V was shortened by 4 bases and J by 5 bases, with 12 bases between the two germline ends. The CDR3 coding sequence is TGCGCCAGCAGCCCGACGGGGGGGTATGGCTACACCTTC. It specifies CASSPTGGYGYTF.

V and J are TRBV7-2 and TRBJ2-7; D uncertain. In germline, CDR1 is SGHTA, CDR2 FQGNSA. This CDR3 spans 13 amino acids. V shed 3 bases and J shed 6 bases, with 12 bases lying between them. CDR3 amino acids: CASSFGPIREQYF. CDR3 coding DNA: TGTGCCAGCAGCTTCGGACCGATTCGCGAGCAGTACTTC.

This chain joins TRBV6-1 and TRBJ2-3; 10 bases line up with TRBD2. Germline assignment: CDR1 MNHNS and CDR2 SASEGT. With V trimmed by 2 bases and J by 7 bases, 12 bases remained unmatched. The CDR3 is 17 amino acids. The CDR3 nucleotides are TGTGCCAGCAGTGAAATATTGGATAGCGGGGGGCGTTATACGCAGTATTTT. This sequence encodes CASSEILDSGGRYTQYF.

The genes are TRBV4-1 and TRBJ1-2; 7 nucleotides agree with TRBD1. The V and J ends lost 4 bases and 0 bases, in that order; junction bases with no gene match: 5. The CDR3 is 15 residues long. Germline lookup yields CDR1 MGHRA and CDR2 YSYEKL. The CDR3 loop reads CASSLWTGSNYGYTF. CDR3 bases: TGCGCCAGCAGCCTATGGACAGGATCTAACTATGGCTACACCTTC.

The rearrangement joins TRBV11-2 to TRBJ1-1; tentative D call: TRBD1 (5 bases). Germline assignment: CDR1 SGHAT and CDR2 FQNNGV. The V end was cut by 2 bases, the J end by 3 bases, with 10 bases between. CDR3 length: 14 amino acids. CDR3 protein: CASSLKGLYTEAFF. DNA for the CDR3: TGTGCCAGCAGCTTAAAGGGACTTTACACTGAAGCTTTCTTT.

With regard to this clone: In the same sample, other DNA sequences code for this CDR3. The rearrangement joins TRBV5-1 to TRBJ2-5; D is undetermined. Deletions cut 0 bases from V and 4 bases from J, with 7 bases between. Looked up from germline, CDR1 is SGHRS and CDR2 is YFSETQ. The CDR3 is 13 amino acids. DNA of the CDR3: TGCGCCAGCAGCTTGGGACCGGGAGAGACCCAGTACTTC. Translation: CASSLGPGETQYF.

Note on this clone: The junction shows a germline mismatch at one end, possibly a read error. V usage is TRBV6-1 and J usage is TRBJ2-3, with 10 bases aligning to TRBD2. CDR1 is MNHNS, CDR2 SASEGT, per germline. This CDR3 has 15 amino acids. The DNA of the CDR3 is TGTGCCAGCAGAGAAGCGGGAGGGCCCGCAGATACGCAGTATTTT. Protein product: CASREAGGPADTQYF.

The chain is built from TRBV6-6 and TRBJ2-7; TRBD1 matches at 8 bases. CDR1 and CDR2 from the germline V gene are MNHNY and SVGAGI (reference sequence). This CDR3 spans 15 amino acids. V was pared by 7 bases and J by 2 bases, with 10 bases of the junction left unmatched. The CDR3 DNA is TGTGCCAGCAATAAGCAGGGGGCCCCGACCTACGAGCAGTACTTC. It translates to CASNKQGAPTYEQYF.

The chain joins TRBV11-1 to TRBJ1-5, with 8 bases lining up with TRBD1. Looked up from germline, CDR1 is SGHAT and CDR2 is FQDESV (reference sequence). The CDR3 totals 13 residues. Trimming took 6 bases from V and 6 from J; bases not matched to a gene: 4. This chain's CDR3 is CASSTDRGQPQHF. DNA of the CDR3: TGTGCCAGCAGTACCGACAGGGGTCAGCCCCAGCATTTT.

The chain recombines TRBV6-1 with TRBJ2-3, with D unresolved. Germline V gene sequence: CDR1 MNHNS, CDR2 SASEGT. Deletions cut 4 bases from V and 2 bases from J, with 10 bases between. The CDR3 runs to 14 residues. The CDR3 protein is CASSVMIDTDTQYF. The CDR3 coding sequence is TGTGCCAGCAGTGTAATGATTGACACAGATACGCAGTATTTT.

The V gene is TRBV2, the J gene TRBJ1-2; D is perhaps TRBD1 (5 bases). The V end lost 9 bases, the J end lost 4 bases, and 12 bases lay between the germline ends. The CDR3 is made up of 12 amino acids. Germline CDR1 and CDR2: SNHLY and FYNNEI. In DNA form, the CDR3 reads TGTGCCAGTGGGGGGGTCGGCTATGGCTACACCTTC. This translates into CASGGVGYGYTF.